Below are 11 T cell receptor beta chains sequenced from a single sample in a study of blood T cell repertoires in COVID-19. TCRdb keeps only in-frame clones here, not all; method: immunoSEQ multiplex PCR. The sample yields around 25,000 clones, about 85% seen once. The sample was peripheral blood. These receptors were collected from an older man with acute or convalescent COVID-19.

V is TRBV4-1 and J is TRBJ1-5; D call uncertain. Per germline, CDR1 MGHRA and CDR2 YSYEKL. V dropped 4 bases and J dropped 2 bases, with 15 bases sitting between them. The CDR3 extends over 16 amino acids. The CDR3 nucleotides read TGCGCCAGCAGCCCGCGCGCAGGTTTGGGCAATCAGCCCCAGCATTTT. As protein: CASSPRAGLGNQPQHF.

The rearrangement links TRBV9 to TRBJ2-3; 8 nucleotides match TRBD2. This CDR3 region has 15 residues. Germline loops: CDR1 SGDLS, CDR2 YYNGEE. The V and J ends lost 0 bases and 9 bases, in that order; junction bases with no gene match: 9. For the CDR3, the DNA is TGTGCCAGCAGCGTAGAGGGGGAAGTAGCGGGGACGCAGTATTTT. This gives the protein CASSVEGEVAGTQYF.

The chain uses TRBV21-1 and TRBJ1-1; the table's TRBD1 call for D was not verified on the DNA. TRBV21-1 is noted as a pseudogene. The CDR3 loop spans 14 amino acids. CDR3 sequence (DNA): TGTGCCAGCAGCAAAGGGGCCGCGAACACTGAAGCTTTCTTT. Translation: CASSKGAANTEAFF.

This clone appeared once. This chain uses TRBV18 with TRBJ2-2; D gene unclear. This CDR3 contains 13 residues. Trimming took 3 bases from V and 6 from J, leaving 8 bases between them. Germline CDR1 reads KGHSH; CDR2 reads LQKENI. CDR3 nucleotides: TGTGCCAGCTCACCGGTAGCTGCCGGGGAGCTGTTTTTT. It codes for CASSPVAAGELFF.

The rearrangement uses TRBV11-3 and TRBJ2-3; a possible D gene is TRBD1 (5 bases). Trimming shortened V by 4 bases and J by 2 bases, and 16 bases separated the two germline ends. Per the germline V gene, CDR1 is SGHNT and CDR2 is YENEEA. The CDR3 extends over 16 amino acids. CDR3 DNA sequence: TGTGCCAGCAGCTCAGGGTGGCAGTCTCCCACAGATACGCAGTATTTT. Translated, it gives CASSSGWQSPTDTQYF. The full variable domain, rest sourced from reference TRBV11-3 and TRBJ2-3, is EAGVVQSPRYKIIEKKQPVAFWCNPISGHNTLYWYLQNLGQGPELLIRYENEEAVDDSQLPKDRFSAERLKGVDSTLKIQPAELGDSAVYLCASSSGWQSPTDTQYFGPGTRLTVL.

The chain has TRBV18 and TRBJ2-1, with D perhaps matching TRBD2 (6 bases). Germline V gene lookup returns CDR1 KGHSH and CDR2 LQKENI. The CDR3 sequence is 14 residues long. The germline V and J ends were trimmed by 6 bases and 4 bases, with 13 bases remaining between them. CDR3 DNA: TGTGCCAGCTCGGATCGTAGCGGATACAATGAGCAGTTCTTC. This sequence encodes CASSDRSGYNEQFF.

In this sample, this clone turned up a few times. The chain has TRBV6-5 and TRBJ2-7, with D possibly TRBD1 on 6 matching bases. Per germline, CDR1 MNHEY and CDR2 SVGAGI. CDR3 length: 13 residues. Trimming left V 2 bases short and J 2 bases short, with 7 bases between. CDR3 bases: TGTGCCAGCAGTTACAACAGGGCCTACGAGCAGTACTTC. Translated: CASSYNRAYEQYF.

As for this clone: Relative to the germline gene, one junction end is altered; a read error may explain this. The CDR3: CASRTYSEQFF. For the CDR3, the DNA is TGTGCCAGCAGGACCTACAGTGAGCAGTTCTTC. The chain combines TRBV2 with TRBJ2-1; D call uncertain. The CDR3 is 11 amino acids. In germline, CDR1 is SNHLY, CDR2 FYNNEI.

This rearrangement joins TRBV10-3 to TRBJ2-1; 13 bases match TRBD2. Germline V gene lookup returns CDR1 ENHRY and CDR2 SYGVKD. V lost 4 bases to trimming and J lost 7 bases; unmatched junction nucleotides: 1. The CDR3 is made up of 14 amino acids. The CDR3 bases are TGTGCCATCAGTGGGACTAGCGGGAGTAATGAGCAGTTCTTC. Its protein is CAISGTSGSNEQFF.

The chain is built from TRBV19 and TRBJ1-6; 9 positions agree with TRBD1. The CDR3 spans 15 residues. Per the germline V gene, CDR1 is LNHDA and CDR2 is SQIVND (reference sequence). With V trimmed by 5 bases and J by 8 bases, 7 bases remained unmatched. The CDR3 nucleotides read TGTGCCAGTAGTCCGAGGACAGGGGTTGATTCACCCCTCCACTTT. Protein product: CASSPRTGVDSPLHF.

The rearrangement joins TRBV5-1 to TRBJ1-4; 9 bases are a match to TRBD1. CDR3 size: 18 residues. V was pared by 2 bases and J by 5 bases, with 13 bases of the junction left unmatched. Per the germline V gene, CDR1 is SGHRS and CDR2 is YFSETQ. The CDR3 DNA reads TGCGCCAGCAGCTTTCTGTCCCCATCCGGGACAGGGAATGAAAAACTGTTTTTT. As protein: CASSFLSPSGTGNEKLFF.